These T cell receptor beta chains were read from a single sample in a study of shared T cell receptors in the human thymus. Using immunoSEQ multiplex PCR, the repertoire was profiled, and TCRdb retains in-frame clones only, with some absent. The repertoire holds hundreds of thousands of clones, around 87% seen once, with 0.0094% in the top ten. These data also formed part of another study, on human thymus T cells.

Sequencing was done on a sample of thymocytes. The receptors shown here come from a boy younger than two with a congenital heart defect. Each CDR3 is given with its conserved first and last residue. The order of the fields is J gene, clone size, D gene, V gene, CDR3 protein, CDR3 DNA. The D gene is left open where the match is weak. The size entry is marked missing in some rows and otherwise reads once, few, many or a size class.

J gene: TRBJ1-5; clone size: -; D gene: TRBD1; V gene: TRBV7-2; CDR3 protein: CASSLQGAREPQHF; CDR3 DNA: TGTGCCAGCAGCCTACAGGGGGCGCGGGAGCCCCAGCATTTT
J gene: TRBJ2-2; clone size: -; D gene: TRBD2; V gene: TRBV19; CDR3 protein: CASSGVAGGHRTGELFF; CDR3 DNA: TGTGCCAGTAGCGGGGTAGCGGGGGGGCACCGCACCGGGGAGCTGTTTTTT
J gene: TRBJ1-3; clone size: few; D gene: -; V gene: TRBV7-3; CDR3 protein: CARGGTSGSGNTIYF; CDR3 DNA: TGTGCCAGGGGGGGGACGTCGGGCTCTGGAAACACCATATATTTT
J gene: TRBJ2-7; clone size: -; D gene: TRBD1; V gene: TRBV27; CDR3 protein: CASSWGTGGEQYF; CDR3 DNA: TGTGCCAGCAGTTGGGGAACAGGGGGCGAGCAGTACTTC
J gene: TRBJ1-1; clone size: -; D gene: TRBD1; V gene: TRBV15; CDR3 protein: CATSNRGGTTEAFF; CDR3 DNA: TGTGCCACCAGCAACAGGGGCGGCACGACTGAAGCTTTCTTT
J gene: TRBJ1-5; clone size: -; D gene: -; V gene: TRBV19; CDR3 protein: CASSIGPGHFYSNQPQHF; CDR3 DNA: TGTGCCAGTAGTATCGGTCCAGGACACTTTTATAGCAATCAGCCCCAGCATTTT
J gene: TRBJ2-7; clone size: -; D gene: TRBD1; V gene: TRBV7-2; CDR3 protein: CASSWAANWTGRLYEQYF; CDR3 DNA: TGTGCCAGCAGCTGGGCGGCTAACTGGACAGGGAGACTTTACGAGCAGTACTTC
J gene: TRBJ2-1; clone size: once; D gene: TRBD2; V gene: TRBV15; CDR3 protein: CATSSHLAGGRNEQFF; CDR3 DNA: TGTGCCACCAGCAGCCACCTAGCGGGAGGTCGAAATGAGCAGTTCTTC
J gene: TRBJ2-3; clone size: -; D gene: -; V gene: TRBV7-9; CDR3 protein: CASSQAERVGLSTDTQYF; CDR3 DNA: TGTGCCAGCAGCCAAGCAGAGCGGGTGGGACTCAGCACAGATACGCAGTATTTT
J gene: TRBJ2-1; clone size: -; D gene: -; V gene: TRBV19; CDR3 protein: CASSKRLGPNEQFF; CDR3 DNA: TGTGCCAGTAGTAAAAGACTAGGCCCCAATGAGCAGTTCTTC